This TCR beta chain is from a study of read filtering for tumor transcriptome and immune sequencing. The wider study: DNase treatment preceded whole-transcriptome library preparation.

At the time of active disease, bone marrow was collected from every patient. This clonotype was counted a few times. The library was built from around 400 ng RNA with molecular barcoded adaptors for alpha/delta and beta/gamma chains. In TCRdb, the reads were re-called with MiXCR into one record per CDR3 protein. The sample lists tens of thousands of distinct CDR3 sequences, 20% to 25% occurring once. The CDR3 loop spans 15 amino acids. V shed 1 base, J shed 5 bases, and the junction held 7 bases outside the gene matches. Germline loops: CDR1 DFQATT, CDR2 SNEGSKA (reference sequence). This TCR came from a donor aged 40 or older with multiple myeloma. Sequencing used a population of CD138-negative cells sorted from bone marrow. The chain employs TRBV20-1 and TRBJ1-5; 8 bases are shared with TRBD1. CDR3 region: CSARARQGRYQPQHF. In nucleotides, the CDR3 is TGCAGTGCTAGAGCCCGACAGGGGCGGTATCAGCCCCAGCATTTT.